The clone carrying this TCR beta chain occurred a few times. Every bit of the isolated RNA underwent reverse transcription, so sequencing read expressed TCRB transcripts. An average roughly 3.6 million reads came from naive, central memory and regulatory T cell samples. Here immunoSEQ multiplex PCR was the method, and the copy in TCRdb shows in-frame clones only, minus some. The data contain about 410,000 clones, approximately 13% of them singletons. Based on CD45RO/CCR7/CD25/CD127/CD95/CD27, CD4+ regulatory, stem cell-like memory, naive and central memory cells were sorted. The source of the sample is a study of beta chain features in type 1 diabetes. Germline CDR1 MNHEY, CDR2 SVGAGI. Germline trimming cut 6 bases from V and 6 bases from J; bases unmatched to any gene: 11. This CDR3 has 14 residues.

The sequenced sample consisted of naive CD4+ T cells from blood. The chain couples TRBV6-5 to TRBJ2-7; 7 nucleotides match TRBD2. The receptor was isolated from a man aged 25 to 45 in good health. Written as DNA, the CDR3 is TGTGCCAGCAGGAAGGGACTACCGGACGGCGAGCAGTACTTC. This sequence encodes CASRKGLPDGEQYF.